The entry that follows covers one T cell receptor (beta chain) sequence. Its specificity is unknown. The sample originates from a study of T cell responses to AZD1222 COVID-19 vaccine. The CDR3 is made up of 12 amino acids. Germline assignment: CDR1 LNHDA and CDR2 SQIVND (reference sequence). V dropped 0 bases and J dropped 8 bases, with 7 bases sitting between them. Second-dose schedules of about 4 or about 12 weeks were combined. General study points: Baseline seropositivity characterized only a handful of AZD1222 recipients. Increases in Spike-specific TCR breadth and depth were seen after two AZD1222 doses. With dominance at 160-218 and 743-854, vaccine-associated CD4 TCRs spanned spike.

Sequencing used immunoSEQ multiplex PCR; TCRdb keeps in-frame clones, though not all of them. Of 150,000 to 200,000 clones in the sample, 90% to 95% were seen once. The source was peripheral blood, collected 28 days after the second AZD1222 dose. This sequence originates from an adult who received the AZD1222 COVID-19 vaccine. The chain couples TRBV19 to TRBJ1-1; D is uncertain. For the CDR3, the DNA is TGTGCCAGTAGTATAGATCGAAGAGAAGCTTTCTTT. Translation gives CASSIDRREAFF.